These T cell receptor beta chains were read from a single sample in a study of cytomegalovirus exposure and HLA in healthy donors. TCRdb keeps only in-frame clones here, not all; method: immunoSEQ multiplex PCR. In the table there are about 150,000 clones, 80% of which are singletons. The sequenced material came from PBMCs. The source is a man aged 25-40 years in good health and CMV-seropositive. Both conserved end residues are part of each CDR3. D genes are given only for firm matches. The listing skips clone size in some rows; elsewhere it reads once, few, many or a size class.

clone size	V gene	J gene	D gene	CDR3 DNA	CDR3 protein
NA	TRBV28	TRBJ1-4	TRBD1	TGTGCCAGCAGACTACCTCCGGGACAGGGGGCGAATGAAAAACTGTTTTTT	CASRLPPGQGANEKLFF
NA	TRBV27	TRBJ2-7	NA	TGTGCCAGCAGTTCCGTACAGGGTAACTACGAGCAGTACTTC	CASSSVQGNYEQYF
once	TRBV5-1	TRBJ2-2	NA	TGCGCCAGCAGCCCCGATCTACCCACCGGGGAGCTGTTTTTT	CASSPDLPTGELFF
few	TRBV5-1	TRBJ2-5	TRBD1	TGCGCCAGCTCCCGACAGGGAGAGACCCAGTACTTC	CASSRQGETQYF
NA	TRBV27	TRBJ2-3	NA	TGTGCCAGCTCTTTGCAGGCAGGGCTCACAGATACGCAGTATTTT	CASSLQAGLTDTQYF
NA	TRBV9	TRBJ1-1	NA	TGTGCCAGCAGCGTAGTATCTGACGGGAATCCTGAAGCTTTCTTT	CASSVVSDGNPEAFF
NA	TRBV19	TRBJ1-4	TRBD1	TGTGCCAGTAGTCCCGGGACAGGAGCAACTAATGAAAAACTGTTTTTT	CASSPGTGATNEKLFF
NA	TRBV2	TRBJ2-7	TRBD1	TGTGCCAGCAGTGAATATGGGACAGGGACCTACGAGCAGTACTTC	CASSEYGTGTYEQYF
NA	TRBV5-1	TRBJ2-3	NA	TGCGCCAGCAGCTCTAGCTATGGAGATACGCAGTATTTT	CASSSSYGDTQYF
NA	TRBV6-5	TRBJ2-7	NA	TGTGCCAGCAGTCCAGGGGCCTCCTACGAGCAGTACTTC	CASSPGASYEQYF
NA	TRBV28	TRBJ2-7	NA	TGTGCCAGCAGTACCCCAGGGGAAAGGTACGAGCAGTACTTC	CASSTPGERYEQYF
NA	TRBV27	TRBJ2-1	TRBD2	TGTGCCAGCAGTGCCCTACTAGCGGGAGGGCCATTCAATGAGCAGTTCTTC	CASSALLAGGPFNEQFF
NA	TRBV9	TRBJ2-5	TRBD2	TGTGCCAGCAGCCCTGACTGGACTAGCGGGGGACCCCAAGAGACCCAGTACTTC	CASSPDWTSGGPQETQYF
NA	TRBV11-2	TRBJ2-1	NA	TGTGCCAGCAGCCCCAGACTAGGAGGGTCAGACAATGAGCAGTTCTTC	CASSPRLGGSDNEQFF
few	TRBV6-6	TRBJ1-5	NA	TGTGCCAGCAGTTACTCGAGTGGTGGAGGGCAGCCCCAGCATTTT	CASSYSSGGGQPQHF
NA	TRBV6-5	TRBJ1-2	TRBD1	TGTGCCAGCAGTTACAGTAGGGGGCGGAACTATGGCTACACCTTC	CASSYSRGRNYGYTF
NA	TRBV27	TRBJ2-3	TRBD2	TGTGCCAGCAGACCCGGGACTAGCGGGAGTCGAAGGCAGTATTTT	CASRPGTSGSRRQYF
NA	TRBV4-1	TRBJ2-7	TRBD1	TGCGCCAGCAGCCGAGAGACAGGGGGGTCCTACGAGCAGTACTTC	CASSRETGGSYEQYF
NA	TRBV9	TRBJ2-3	NA	TGTGCCAGCAGCGTAGACGCTATCCCAGATACGCAGTATTTT	CASSVDAIPDTQYF
once	TRBV7-2	TRBJ1-5	TRBD1	TGTGCCAGCAGCCCGGACAGGCGCAGCAATCAGCCCCAGCATTTT	CASSPDRRSNQPQHF
NA	TRBV5-1	TRBJ2-3	TRBD2	TGCGCCAGCAGCGCGACTAGCGGGAGCACAGATACGCAGTATTTT	CASSATSGSTDTQYF
NA	TRBV6-1	TRBJ2-1	NA	TGTGCCAGCAGTGAAGTGTATAATGAGCAGTTCTTC	CASSEVYNEQFF
NA	TRBV7-3	TRBJ2-1	NA	TGTGCCAGCAGCTTAGAGGGTCGCAGAGAGCAGTTCTTC	CASSLEGRREQFF
few	TRBV11-2	TRBJ2-2	NA	TGTGCCAGCAGCTTAGATAGAAGCGCCGGGGAGCTGTTTTTT	CASSLDRSAGELFF
NA	TRBV19	TRBJ1-6	NA	TGTGCCAGTAGCCCGTATGGCGGCGATTCACCCCTCCACTTT	CASSPYGGDSPLHF
NA	TRBV11-2	TRBJ2-1	TRBD2	TGTGCCAGCAGCTCCCTAGCGGGAGGTTCTTGGAATGAGCAGTTCTTC	CASSSLAGGSWNEQFF
NA	TRBV10-2	TRBJ1-5	NA	TGCGCCAGCACGGGACACCCGGGCCAGGAGCAGCCCCAGCATTTT	CASTGHPGQEQPQHF
few	TRBV11-2	TRBJ2-1	TRBD1	TGTGCCAGCAGCTCCGACAGGGGGTTCTACAATGAGCAGTTCTTC	CASSSDRGFYNEQFF
NA	TRBV7-9	TRBJ2-7	NA	TGTTCCAGCAGCCCCGCCGGGGGAAGGGGTTACGAGCAGTACTTC	CSSSPAGGRGYEQYF
NA	TRBV28	TRBJ2-7	TRBD1	TGTGCCAGCAGTGGACAGGGTCCTTTCTCCTACGAGCAGTACTTC	CASSGQGPFSYEQYF
NA	TRBV29-1	TRBJ2-5	TRBD2	TGCAGCGTCCTTAGCGGGAGGTACCAAGAGACCCAGTACTTC	CSVLSGRYQETQYF
NA	TRBV4-2	TRBJ2-4	TRBD2	TGTGCCAGCACCCTGACTAGCGGGGGCCGGGGCAGCATTCAGTACTTC	CASTLTSGGRGSIQYF
NA	TRBV5-1	TRBJ2-3	TRBD2	TGCGCCAGCAACAAGGAGCTGAATAGCGGGGGCCGCACAGATACGCAGTATTTT	CASNKELNSGGRTDTQYF
NA	TRBV2	TRBJ2-1	TRBD1	TGTGCCAGCAGTGAACGGGACAGGGCACTATCCTACAATGAGCAGTTCTTC	CASSERDRALSYNEQFF
NA	TRBV5-1	TRBJ2-3	NA	TGCGCCAGCAGCTTCGCCCTCACCTGGCCAGATACGCAGTATTTT	CASSFALTWPDTQYF
NA	TRBV11-2	TRBJ1-2	TRBD1	TGTGCCAGCAGCTTATTCCGGGACAGGGGGCTCTCCTTTTATGGCTACACCTTC	CASSLFRDRGLSFYGYTF
NA	TRBV4-2	TRBJ1-4	TRBD1	TGTGCCAACAGCCCGGGACAGGGCGCTAATGAAAAACTGTTTTTT	CANSPGQGANEKLFF
NA	TRBV30	TRBJ2-1	NA	TGTGCCTGGAGTGTTGGGCAGGGCTACAATGAGCAGTTCTTC	CAWSVGQGYNEQFF
NA	TRBV9	TRBJ2-3	NA	TGTGCCAGCAGCTGGGACACCCCCGCGCCGGGCAGAACAGATACGCAGTATTTT	CASSWDTPAPGRTDTQYF
NA	TRBV6-5	TRBJ2-3	TRBD2	TGTGCCAGCAGCACGGACGGCGGGGGGGTAGATACGCAGTATTTT	CASSTDGGGVDTQYF
NA	TRBV18	TRBJ2-3	NA	TGTGCCAGCTCTCCTACAGATACGCAGTATTTT	CASSPTDTQYF
NA	TRBV13	TRBJ1-3	TRBD1	TGTGCCAGCAGCCCCCGCCCGGGACAGCTTTCTGGAAACACCATATATTTT	CASSPRPGQLSGNTIYF
NA	TRBV18	TRBJ2-7	TRBD2	TGTGCCAGCTCCCCAACTTCACGGACTAGTACCCACGAGCAGTACTTC	CASSPTSRTSTHEQYF
once	TRBV5-4	TRBJ1-5	NA	TGTGCCAGCAGCCCCCCGGGGGGGGGACCTGGGGCCCAGCATTTT	CASSPPGGGPGAQHF
once	TRBV10-3	TRBJ1-1	TRBD1	TGTGCCATCGGAGGGAAACAGGGGGAGGCCACTGAAGCTTTCTTT	CAIGGKQGEATEAFF
NA	TRBV28	TRBJ2-7	NA	TGTGCCAGCATCCCCTCTGGTAGGGGGACCTACGAGCAGTACTTC	CASIPSGRGTYEQYF
NA	TRBV15	TRBJ1-3	NA	TGTGCCACCAGCAGAGATCAGGCCCTGATATCCACCATATATTTT	CATSRDQALISTIYF
NA	TRBV28	TRBJ1-5	TRBD1	TGTGCCAGCAGTCCAAGACAGGGGGCGAATCAGCCCCAGCATTTT	CASSPRQGANQPQHF
NA	TRBV27	TRBJ2-7	TRBD2	TGTGCCAGCAGCTTCATTAGCGGGAGGGACGGGTCCTACGAGCAGTACTTC	CASSFISGRDGSYEQYF
NA	TRBV28	TRBJ2-7	TRBD1	TGTGCCAGCAGCCCCCTGGGACAGGGTGATTACGAGCAGTACTTC	CASSPLGQGDYEQYF
once	TRBV6-5	TRBJ2-7	NA	TGTGCCAGCAGTTACTCGACACAGGACCTCTACGAGCAGTACTTC	CASSYSTQDLYEQYF
NA	TRBV7-9	TRBJ1-1	NA	TGTGCCAGCAGCTTAGTCGGGAACACTGAAGCTTTCTTT	CASSLVGNTEAFF
NA	TRBV14	TRBJ2-3	NA	TGTGCCACCTCCGCGGGGTCCGGGTATACGCAGTATTTT	CATSAGSGYTQYF
NA	TRBV9	TRBJ2-2	TRBD2	TGTGCCACTTCCACGGGACTAGCGGGAACCGGGGAGCTGTTTTTT	CATSTGLAGTGELFF
NA	TRBV5-6	TRBJ1-2	NA	TGTGCCAGCAGCTCGAGGACAGCCGTCTATGGCTACACCTTC	CASSSRTAVYGYTF
NA	TRBV4-1	TRBJ2-5	TRBD1	TGCGCCAGCAGCCAAGGGGGGCAGGGGGCGGAGACCCAGTACTTC	CASSQGGQGAETQYF
NA	TRBV10-3	TRBJ2-1	NA	TGTGCCATCAGCCCAGGGCAAGGACACAATGAGCAGTTCTTC	CAISPGQGHNEQFF
NA	TRBV2	TRBJ2-3	NA	TGTGCCAGAACCGGGACTGTCATGGATACGCAGTATTTT	CARTGTVMDTQYF
NA	TRBV6-5	TRBJ2-7	NA	TGTGCCAGCAGTTGGGATGGTACGCGGGGCTACGAGCAGTACTTC	CASSWDGTRGYEQYF